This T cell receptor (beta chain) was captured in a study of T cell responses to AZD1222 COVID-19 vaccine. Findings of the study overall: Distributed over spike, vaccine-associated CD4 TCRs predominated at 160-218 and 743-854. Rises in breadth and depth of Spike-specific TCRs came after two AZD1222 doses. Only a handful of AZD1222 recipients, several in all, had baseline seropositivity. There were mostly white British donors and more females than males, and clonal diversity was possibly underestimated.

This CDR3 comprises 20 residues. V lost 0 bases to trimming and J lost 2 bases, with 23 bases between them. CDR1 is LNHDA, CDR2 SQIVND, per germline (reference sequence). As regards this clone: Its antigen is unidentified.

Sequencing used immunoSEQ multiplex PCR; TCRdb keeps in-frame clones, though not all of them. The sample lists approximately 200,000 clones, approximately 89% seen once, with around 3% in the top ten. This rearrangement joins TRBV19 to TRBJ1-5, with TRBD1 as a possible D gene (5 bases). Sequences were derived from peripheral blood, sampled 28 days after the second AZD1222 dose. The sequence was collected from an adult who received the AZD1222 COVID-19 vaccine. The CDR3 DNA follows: TGTGCCAGTAGTATAGACCCCGCAGGAGGGGCTGGAGTCGGCAATCAGCCCCAGCATTTT. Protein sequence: CASSIDPAGGAGVGNQPQHF.